This T cell receptor (beta chain) appears in the sequencing data of a study of T cell responses to AZD1222 COVID-19 vaccine. Study-level information: Doses given second, at about 4 or about 12 weeks, were pooled.

The CDR3 length is 13 residues. Looked up from germline, CDR1 is SGHTA and CDR2 is FQGNSA. The V and J ends lost 1 base and 7 bases respectively, with 10 bases between them. The data were produced by immunoSEQ multiplex PCR, yet TCRdb's version contains in-frame clones alone and is incomplete. This repertoire shows about 100,000 clones, 86% found once; its top ten account for 3.3%. Study-level findings and limits: The sample set comprised mostly white British donors with more females, and clonal diversity was possibly underestimated. Along spike, vaccine-associated CD4 TCRs were found throughout, with dominance at 160-218 and 743-854. Seropositivity was recorded at baseline in only a handful of AZD1222 recipients.

On this clone itself: Its antigen is currently unknown.

This specimen was peripheral blood, taken on day 0 of AZD1222 vaccination. The chain couples TRBV7-2 to TRBJ1-2; D gene unclear. The TCR was taken from an adult in good health. Written as DNA, the CDR3 is TGTGCCAGCAGCTTAGTCGGGTCGGCTGGCTACACCTTC. It encodes CASSLVGSAGYTF. The whole variable domain, filled in from reference TRBV7-2 and TRBJ1-2, reads GAGVSQSPSNKVTEKGKDVELRCDPISGHTALYWYRQSLGQGLEFLIYFQGNSAPDKSGLPSDRFSAERTGGSVSTLTIQRTQQEDSAVYLCASSLVGSAGYTFGSGTRLTVV.